Shown below are 2 T cell receptor beta chains from a single sample sequenced in a study of a mutant IDH1 vaccine in newly diagnosed glioma. Clones were sequenced by immunoSEQ multiplex PCR, and TCRdb holds only the in-frame ones, with some missing. The sample lists some 19,000 clones, 70% to 85% seen once, with approximately 5% in the top ten. Noted time point: baseline, week 1 (first vaccination visit). Indicated treatment: pre-vaccination baseline after standard-of-care therapy. Sequenced material: PBMCs, taken from a glioma patient treated with radiotherapy, temozolomide or both. The source is a man aged 40-55 years with glioma.

The chain has TRBV5-6 and TRBJ2-3, with D unresolved. CDR1 and CDR2 from the germline V gene are SGHDT and YYEEEE. This CDR3 comprises 16 residues. V shed 2 bases and J shed 2 bases, with 15 bases lying between them. The CDR3 DNA is TGTGCCAGCAGCTTTGGACCTTCTACTATCACAGATACGCAGTATTTT. This codes for CASSFGPSTITDTQYF.

The rearrangement uses TRBV5-6 and TRBJ2-7, with 7 bases identical to TRBD1. J gave up 1 base and V 3 bases, and 4 bases lay outside the gene matches. The germline gives CDR1 SGHDT, CDR2 YYEEEE. The length of the CDR3 is 14 residues. The DNA for the CDR3 is TGTGCCAGCAGCTGGTCAGGGGGTTCCTACGAGCAGTACTTC. It translates to CASSWSGGSYEQYF. The whole variable domain, filled in from reference TRBV5-6 and TRBJ2-7, reads DAGVTQSPTHLIKTRGQQVTLRCSPKSGHDTVSWYQQALGQGPQFIFQYYEEEERQRGNFPDRFSGHQFPNYSSELNVNALLLGDSALYLCASSWSGGSYEQYFGPGTRLTVT.